This TCR beta chain was captured by sequencing in a study of cytomegalovirus exposure and HLA in healthy donors (dated 2017 in TCRdb). About the investigation overall: An earlier analysis of approximately 640 of the donors reported about 250 Gb of sequence data and roughly 100 million unique TCR beta sequences from about 179 million T cells. To predict cytomegalovirus infection status, the study combined high-throughput TCR immunosequencing, statistical association of individual TCRs with disease status, and machine learning. The study was designed to test whether signatures of past pathogen exposure could be identified by cataloging public T cell receptors. All discovery cohort repertoires had been generated on a single sequencing platform. Roughly 5 DR-DQ haplotypes were treated as single units for association and clustering because of strong linkage in the cohort. The number of typed donors differed by locus: about 629-640 for A, B, C, DRB1 and DQB1; 522 for DQA1; approximately 600 for DPA1; and some 450 for DPB1. Across approximately 400 genotyped donors of the cohort, an average of roughly 200,000 unique TCR beta nucleotide sequences per donor were sequenced, and roughly a sixth of those sequences were non-productive. An earlier analysis of more than 450 of the donors used high-throughput TCR beta sequencing to judge whether each TCR beta V gene segment behaved as functional or pseudogenic. In addition to the first cohort of roughly 700 subjects, a separate validation cohort of 100 to 150 different subjects was used. Donor age, sex, ethnicity and CMV serostatus were compiled together with the repertoire data. Using immunosequencing, the study profiled T cell repertoires from around 670 subjects and related those repertoires to cytomegalovirus serostatus. A later analysis re-examined previously published TCR beta repertoires from over 500 donors and added high-resolution HLA genotyping to investigate patterns of TCR occurrence. A later genetic analysis used genome-wide SNP genotypes for about three fifths of the roughly 700 donors, treating that subset as a discovery cohort. Class I and class II HLA loci were covered by the typing at four-digit resolution. Among the roughly 400 genotyped donors, more than 70% belonged to the genetic ancestry cluster associated with self-reported Caucasian donors. An early release that covered fewer than 750 HLA-typed donors contained approximately 290 gigabases of sequencing data and tens of millions of unique TCR sequences. Rather than drawing on any new phenotypic data, the later analysis identified candidate immune exposures from TCR beta sequences and the way those sequences occurred across donors.

The paper's findings and limits, for the study overall: In a later analysis, the rate of TCR association differed among HLA loci, with DRB1 alleles having the most associated TCRs and HLA-C alleles having the fewest. A cluster of highly shared sequence variants was judged likely to be a technical artifact of the sequencing pipeline. In a later genetic analysis, fewer N-insertions in productive TCRs were reported among donors in an Asian-associated ancestry cluster than the approximately 630-donor mean. When HLA alleles, especially DR and DQ, strongly co-occurred, TCR associations were difficult to assign to individual alleles. A further reported finding was that TCR beta sequences accurately predicted the HLA-A and HLA-B alleles for most subjects in the first cohort. Correlated functional status among segregating V segments might be attributable to linkage disequilibrium, but an unknown experimental factor could not be ruled out. The authors suggested that the approach could potentially be generalized to other disease states and immunological phenotypes. While some public TCRs were present in many individuals, most TCR sequences turned up only very rarely across donors. Compared with equally common non-associated chains, HLA-associated TCR beta chains in a later analysis were more clonally expanded and had lower generation probabilities. Sequencing depth was assumed to be roughly uniform across donors in the presence/absence analyses, though that assumption may not hold. Cytomegalovirus status was reported to be diagnosed by the classifier with high specificity and sensitivity in both the original and validation cohorts. In a later analysis, 16,951 TCR beta sequences were associated with specific HLA alleles at a false discovery rate of 0.05. For the cohort, immune exposure information was limited to CMV serostatus. A later genetic analysis associated a missense DCLRE1C variant with V-gene and J-gene trimming of TCR beta chains, and an independent cohort replicated the association. Because counts were too low, some 17 rarely observed V segments, including chromosome 9 orphons, were left out of the earlier analysis of some 600 of the donors. A later analysis reported that several top co-occurrence clusters appeared linked to parvovirus B19, influenza, CMV and Epstein-Barr virus. HLA typing was unavailable for some donors at each locus, so association tests used only the typed subset. Some IMGT-functional V segments, including TRBV6-2 and TRBV6-3, could not be told apart with the 87-base-pair reads, so those segments were excluded. This cohort had only TCR beta chains sequenced, and the lack of alpha or paired-chain data limited which features could be detected. Most CMV-associated TCR beta chains appeared to be HLA-restricted in a later analysis, and the HLA associations seemed to be driven largely by CMV exposure. An earlier analysis of approximately 570 of the donors showed that most TCR beta V segments appeared in productive rearrangements either about 87% or about 30% of the time, which broadly matched IMGT annotations. In vitro tests confirmed that three of the cytomegalovirus-associated TCR beta chains recognize cytomegalovirus antigens. A total of fewer than 200 TCR beta chains were listed by the study as associated with cytomegalovirus.

The library was obtained by the immunoSEQ multiplex PCR assay. A mixture of 60 forward primers for TCR Vbeta segments and 13 reverse primers for TCR Jbeta segments was used in the multiplex PCR. Amplification of the CDR3 region of rearranged TCR beta genes was performed with a multiplex PCR assay on genomic DNA. The amplified TCR beta libraries were sequenced on the Illumina HiSeq System as 87-base-pair reads. In the source study's methods: In a later analysis, 70 million to 95 million unique TCR beta chains were counted across the 690 or so repertoires, and roughly 11 million of these chains were shared by at least two donors. To remove PCR and sequencing errors, raw reads were error-corrected and collapsed into unique sequences using a nearest-neighbor algorithm that merged closely related sequences. V, D and J gene segments were assigned by aligning CDR3 sequences to IMGT reference sequences. Each retained sequence needed at least a six-nucleotide match to both a V gene segment and a J gene segment. A rearrangement was called productive if the CDR3 had no stop codons and remained in frame with V and J, and every other rearrangement was called non-productive. Following IMGT convention, CDR3 was defined as the stretch from the second conserved V-encoded cysteine to the conserved J-encoded phenylalanine. The earlier analysis of about 640 of the donors excluded any sequence lacking an unambiguous match to a single V gene segment. An earlier analysis of some 500 of the donors classified V segments as functional when productive rearrangements were above 56.7% and as segregating when the standard deviation between donors was above 5%. A statistical classification framework was built for diagnosing cytomegalovirus status from the catalog of TCR beta chain sequences. In a later analysis, V and J genes were assigned by comparing TCR nucleotide sequences against IMGT/GENE-DB human TR gene sequences. The TCRdist pipeline was used in a later analysis to assign CDR3 sequences and most-parsimonious VDJ recombination scenarios. In a later analysis, each TCR beta chain was defined by its CDR3 amino acid sequence together with its V-gene family, and reads lacking a unique V-gene family were excluded. As a way to deal with suspected cross-contamination and a sequencing artifact, a later analysis dropped roughly 600 nucleotide sequences that were highly shared and had low generation probability. For each public chain, a later analysis derived a clonal expansion index from normalized ranks of inferred template counts within each repertoire. In a later analysis, generation probabilities were computed using a VDJ recombination model fitted to out-of-frame rearrangements, and the results were checked against IGoR. A later analysis scored TCR-TCR, TCR-HLA and TCR-CMV co-occurrence with hypergeometric tests, applying a repertoire-size bias correction to TCR pairs. To estimate false discovery rates, a later analysis permuted the HLA or CMV assignments 20 times. In a later analysis, co-occurring TCRs were grouped with DBSCAN, and TCRdist sequence similarity was added when clustering was performed within HLA-allele-positive subsets. Repertoires with fewer than 30,000 or more than 120,000 public chains were left out of co-occurrence clustering, as were roughly five repertoires with anomalous nucleotide sharing. The table comes from immuneACCESS by way of TCRdb, which keeps in-frame sequences with V and J called. Part of the clones is missing from these tables; in studies checked, under half for an unresolved V gene and the rest for unknown reasons. The V and J calls and clone size come from that table; D and trimming were worked out from the DNA. The sample table shows 150,000 to 200,000 clones, and about 73% are seen once. Approximately 3.1% of the sample belongs to the ten largest clones.

From V the trimming removes 6 bases and from J it removes 7 bases, while the gene matches leave 16 bases of the junction unaccounted for. From the cysteine up to the phenylalanine, the CDR3 has a length of 18 residues. Only CDR3 DNA remains: 54 bases, in frame from the first base. Sequences SNHLY (CDR1) and FYNNEI (CDR2) are obtained from the germline V gene. About this clone: Its cognate antigen has yet to be identified. Base qualities are not at hand, and no much larger clone is one base apart.

The cohort consisted of hundreds of healthy bone marrow donors. Cohort members were all nominally healthy when sampled, although unrecorded immune exposures were likely present. The donor was CMV seronegative and was included in the group of about 400 seronegative cohort members. A peripheral blood sample was collected from each donor, and TCR beta sequencing was performed on peripheral blood mononuclear cells. The Qiagen DNeasy Blood Extraction Kit was used to extract genomic DNA from the blood cell samples. The chain links TRBV2 with TRBJ1-5; 12 central nucleotides agree with TRBD1. This TCR was recovered from a woman in her thirties or forties in good health and CMV-seronegative. Source material: PBMCs. The DNA sequence is TGTGCCAGCAGAGCAAACCTCCGGGACAGGGGGCTTCGGCAGCCCCAGCATTTT. This yields the protein CASRANLRDRGLRQPQHF.